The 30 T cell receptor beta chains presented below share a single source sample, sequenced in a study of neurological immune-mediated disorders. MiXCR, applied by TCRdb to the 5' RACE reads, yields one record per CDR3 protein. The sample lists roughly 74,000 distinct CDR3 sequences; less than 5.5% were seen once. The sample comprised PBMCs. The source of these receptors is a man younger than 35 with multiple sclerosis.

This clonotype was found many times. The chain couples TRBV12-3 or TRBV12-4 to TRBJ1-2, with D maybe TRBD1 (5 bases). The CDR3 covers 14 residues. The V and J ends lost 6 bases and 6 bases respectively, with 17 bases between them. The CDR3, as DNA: TGTGCCAGCAGCCCGCCGACAGCGAGGGATGGCTACACCTTC. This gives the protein CASSPPTARDGYTF.

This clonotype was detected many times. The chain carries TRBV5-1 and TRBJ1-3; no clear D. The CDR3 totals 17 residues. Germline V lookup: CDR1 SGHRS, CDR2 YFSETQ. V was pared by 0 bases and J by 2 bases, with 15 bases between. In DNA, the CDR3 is TGCGCCAGCAGCTTGGGGAGAGACCTGGGAGCTGGAAACACCATATATTTT. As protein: CASSLGRDLGAGNTIYF.

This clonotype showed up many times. The CDR3 bases are TGTGCCAGCAGTTTAGCTCTAGCCAAAAACATTCAGTACTTC. Protein: CASSLALAKNIQYF. The rearrangement links TRBV28 to TRBJ2-4; D is ambiguous. This CDR3 is built from 14 residues. Trimming pared 2 bases from V and 0 bases from J, leaving 5 bases between. Germline V gene lookup returns CDR1 MDHEN and CDR2 SYDVKM.

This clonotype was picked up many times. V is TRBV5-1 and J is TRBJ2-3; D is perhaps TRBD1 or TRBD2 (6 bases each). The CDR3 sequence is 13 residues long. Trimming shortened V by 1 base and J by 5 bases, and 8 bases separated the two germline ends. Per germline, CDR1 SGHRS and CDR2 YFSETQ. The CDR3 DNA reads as TGCGCCAGCAGCTTGAGGGGGGAAGATACGCAGTATTTT. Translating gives CASSLRGEDTQYF.

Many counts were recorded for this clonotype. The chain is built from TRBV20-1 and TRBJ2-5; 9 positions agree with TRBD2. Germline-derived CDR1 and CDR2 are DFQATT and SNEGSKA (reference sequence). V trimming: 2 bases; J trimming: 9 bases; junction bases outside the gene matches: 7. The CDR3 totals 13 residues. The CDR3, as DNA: TGCAGTGCTAGAACCCCGGGACTAGCCCCCCAGTACTTC. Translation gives CSARTPGLAPQYF.

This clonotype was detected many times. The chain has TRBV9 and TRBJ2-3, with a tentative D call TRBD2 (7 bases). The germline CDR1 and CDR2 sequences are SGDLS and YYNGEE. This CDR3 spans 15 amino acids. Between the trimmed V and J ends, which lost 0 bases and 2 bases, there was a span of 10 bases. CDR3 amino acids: CASSVAGGFTDTQYF. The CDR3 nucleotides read TGTGCCAGCAGCGTAGCGGGGGGCTTCACAGATACGCAGTATTTT. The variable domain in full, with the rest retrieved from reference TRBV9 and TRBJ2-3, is DSGVTQTPKHLITATGQRVTLRCSPRSGDLSVYWYQQSLDQGLQFLIQYYNGEERAKGNILERFSAQQFPDLHSELNLSSLELGDSALYFCASSVAGGFTDTQYFGPGTRLTVL.

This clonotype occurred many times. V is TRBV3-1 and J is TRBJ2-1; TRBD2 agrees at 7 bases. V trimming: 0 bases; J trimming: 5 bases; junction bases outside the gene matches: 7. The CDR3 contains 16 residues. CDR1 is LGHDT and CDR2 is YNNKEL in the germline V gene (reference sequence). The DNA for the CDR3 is TGTGCCAGCAGCCAAGACTTCGGGACTACCGACAATGAGCAGTTCTTC. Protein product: CASSQDFGTTDNEQFF.

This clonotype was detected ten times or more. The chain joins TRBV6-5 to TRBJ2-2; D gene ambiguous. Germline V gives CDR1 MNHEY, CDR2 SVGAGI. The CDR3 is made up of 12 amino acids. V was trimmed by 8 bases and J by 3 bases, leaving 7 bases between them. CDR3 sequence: CASRRYTGELFF. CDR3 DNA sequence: TGTGCCAGCCGAAGGTACACCGGGGAGCTGTTTTTT.

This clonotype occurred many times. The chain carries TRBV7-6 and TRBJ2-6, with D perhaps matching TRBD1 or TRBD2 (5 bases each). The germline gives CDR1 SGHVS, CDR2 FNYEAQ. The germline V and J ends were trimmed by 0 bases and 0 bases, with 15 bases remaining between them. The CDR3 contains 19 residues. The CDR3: CASSLASGTASSGANVLTF. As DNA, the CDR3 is TGTGCCAGCAGCTTAGCTTCCGGGACGGCTAGCTCTGGGGCCAACGTCCTGACTTTC.

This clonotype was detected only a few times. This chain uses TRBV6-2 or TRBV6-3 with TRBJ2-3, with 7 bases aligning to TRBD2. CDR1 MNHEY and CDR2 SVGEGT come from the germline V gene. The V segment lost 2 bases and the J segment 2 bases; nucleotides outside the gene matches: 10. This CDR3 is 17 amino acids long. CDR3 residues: CASSYIPREEPTDTQYF. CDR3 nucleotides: TGTGCCAGCAGTTACATTCCCCGGGAGGAACCCACAGATACGCAGTATTTT.

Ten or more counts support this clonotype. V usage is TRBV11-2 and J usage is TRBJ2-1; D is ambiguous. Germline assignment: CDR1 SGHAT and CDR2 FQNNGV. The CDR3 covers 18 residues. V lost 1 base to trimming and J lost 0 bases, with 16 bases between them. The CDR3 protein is CASSLVWYTTTSYNEQFF. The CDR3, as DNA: TGTGCCAGCAGCTTAGTGTGGTACACAACTACCTCCTACAATGAGCAGTTCTTC.

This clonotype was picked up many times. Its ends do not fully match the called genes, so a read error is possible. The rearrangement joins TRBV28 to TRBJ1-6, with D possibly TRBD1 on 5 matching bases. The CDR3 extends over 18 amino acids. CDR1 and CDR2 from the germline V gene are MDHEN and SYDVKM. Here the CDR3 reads CASSSGQGYEDYNSPLNF. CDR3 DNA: TGTGCCAGCAGTTCAGGGCAGGGTTATGAGGATTATAATTCACCCCTCAACTTT. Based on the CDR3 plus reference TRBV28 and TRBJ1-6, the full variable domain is DVKVTQSSRYLVKRTGEKVFLECVQDMDHENMFWYRQDPGLGLRLIYFSYDVKMKEKGDIPEGYSVSREKKERFSLILESASTNQTSMYLCASSSGQGYEDYNSPLNFGNGTRLTVT.

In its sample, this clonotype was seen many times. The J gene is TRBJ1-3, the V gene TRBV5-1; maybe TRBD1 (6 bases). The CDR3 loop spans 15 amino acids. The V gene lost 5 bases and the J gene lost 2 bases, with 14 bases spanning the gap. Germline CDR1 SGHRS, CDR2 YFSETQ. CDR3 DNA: TGCGCCAGCAGACCCCGCGAGGGGGCTGGAAACACCATATATTTT. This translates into CASRPREGAGNTIYF.

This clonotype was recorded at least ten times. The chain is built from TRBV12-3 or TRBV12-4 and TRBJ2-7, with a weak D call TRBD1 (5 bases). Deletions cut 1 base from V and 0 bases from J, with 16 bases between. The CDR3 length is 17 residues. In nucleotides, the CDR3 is TGTGCCAGCAGTTTAGGGACAAGGCGATCGAGCTCCTACGAGCAGTACTTC. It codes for CASSLGTRRSSSYEQYF.

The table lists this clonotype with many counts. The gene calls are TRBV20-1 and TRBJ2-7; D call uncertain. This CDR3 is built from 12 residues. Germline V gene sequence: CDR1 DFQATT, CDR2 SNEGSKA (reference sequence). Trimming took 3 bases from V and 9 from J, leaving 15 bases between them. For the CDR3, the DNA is TGCAGTGCTAGTCCTACTAACCGTGGGCAGTACTTC. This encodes CSASPTNRGQYF.

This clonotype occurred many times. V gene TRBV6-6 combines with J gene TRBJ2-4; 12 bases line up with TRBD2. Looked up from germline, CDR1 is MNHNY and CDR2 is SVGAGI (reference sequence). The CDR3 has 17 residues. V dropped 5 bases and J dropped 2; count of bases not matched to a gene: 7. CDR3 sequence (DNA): TGTGCCAGCAGTCCCAGACTAGCGGGAGTGACCAAAAACATTCAGTACTTC. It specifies CASSPRLAGVTKNIQYF.

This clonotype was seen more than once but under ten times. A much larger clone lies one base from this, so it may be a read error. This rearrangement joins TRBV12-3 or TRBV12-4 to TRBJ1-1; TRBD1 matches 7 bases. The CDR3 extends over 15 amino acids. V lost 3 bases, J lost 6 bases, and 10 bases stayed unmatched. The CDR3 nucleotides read TGTGCCAGCAGTTTCCGCAGGGGGAGCCTCCCTGAAGCTTTCTTT. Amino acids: CASSFRRGSLPEAFF.

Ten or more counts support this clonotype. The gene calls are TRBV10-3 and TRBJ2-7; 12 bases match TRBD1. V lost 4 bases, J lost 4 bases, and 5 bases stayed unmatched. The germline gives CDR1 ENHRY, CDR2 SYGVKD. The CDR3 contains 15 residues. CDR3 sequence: CAISAGDRGPYEQYF. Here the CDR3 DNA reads TGTGCCATCAGTGCTGGGGACAGGGGGCCTTACGAGCAGTACTTC.

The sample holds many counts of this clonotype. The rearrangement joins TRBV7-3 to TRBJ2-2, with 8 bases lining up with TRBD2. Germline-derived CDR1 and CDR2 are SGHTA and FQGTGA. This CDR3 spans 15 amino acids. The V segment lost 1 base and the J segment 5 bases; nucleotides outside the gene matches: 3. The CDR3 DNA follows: TGTGCCAGCAGCTTAAGGCCTAGCGGGACCGGGGAGCTGTTTTTT. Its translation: CASSLRPSGTGELFF.

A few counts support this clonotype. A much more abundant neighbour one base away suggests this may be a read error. The CDR3 DNA follows: TGCAGCGGCTCAGTCAGGGGTGGGGAAATTCAGTACTTC. Residues: CSGSVRGGEIQYF. The chain uses TRBV29-1 and TRBJ2-4, with D maybe TRBD1 (6 bases). Per germline, CDR1 SQVTM and CDR2 ANQGSEA. The CDR3 runs to 13 residues. Deletions cut 7 bases from V and 10 bases from J, with 20 bases between.

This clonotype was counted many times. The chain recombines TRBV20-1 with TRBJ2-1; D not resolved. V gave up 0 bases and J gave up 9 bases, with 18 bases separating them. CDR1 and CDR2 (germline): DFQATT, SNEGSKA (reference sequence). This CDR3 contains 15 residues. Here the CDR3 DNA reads TGCAGTGCTAGAGATCGCCCCTTGTTGAGGTCTGAGCAGTTCTTC. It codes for CSARDRPLLRSEQFF.

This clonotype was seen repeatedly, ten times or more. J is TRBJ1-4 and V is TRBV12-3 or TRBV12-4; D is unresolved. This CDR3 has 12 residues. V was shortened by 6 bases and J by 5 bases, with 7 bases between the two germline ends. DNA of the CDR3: TGTGCCAGCAGGCGGGAGAATGAAAAACTGTTTTTT. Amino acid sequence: CASRRENEKLFF.

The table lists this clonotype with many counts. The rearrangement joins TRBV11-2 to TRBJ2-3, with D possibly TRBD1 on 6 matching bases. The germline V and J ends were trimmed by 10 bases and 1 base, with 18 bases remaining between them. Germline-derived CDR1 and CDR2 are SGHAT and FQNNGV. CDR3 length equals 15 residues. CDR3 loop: CAIRGRPPRTDTQYF. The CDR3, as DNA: TGTGCCATCAGGGGAAGGCCCCCTCGCACAGATACGCAGTATTTT. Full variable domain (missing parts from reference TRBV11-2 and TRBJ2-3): EAGVAQSPRYKIIEKRQSVAFWCNPISGHATLYWYQQILGQGPKLLIQFQNNGVVDDSQLPKDRFSAERLKGVDSTLKIQPAKLEDSAVYLCAIRGRPPRTDTQYFGPGTRLTVL.

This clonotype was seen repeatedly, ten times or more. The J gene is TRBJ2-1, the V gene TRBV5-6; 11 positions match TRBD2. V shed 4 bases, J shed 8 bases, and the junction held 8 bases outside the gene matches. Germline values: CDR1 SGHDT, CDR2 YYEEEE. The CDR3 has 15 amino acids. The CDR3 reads CASSHIAGGIDEQFF. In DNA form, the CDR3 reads TGTGCCAGCAGCCACATAGCGGGGGGGATAGATGAGCAGTTCTTC. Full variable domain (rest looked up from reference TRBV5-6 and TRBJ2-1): DAGVTQSPTHLIKTRGQQVTLRCSPKSGHDTVSWYQQALGQGPQFIFQYYEEEERQRGNFPDRFSGHQFPNYSSELNVNALLLGDSALYLCASSHIAGGIDEQFFGPGTRLTVL.

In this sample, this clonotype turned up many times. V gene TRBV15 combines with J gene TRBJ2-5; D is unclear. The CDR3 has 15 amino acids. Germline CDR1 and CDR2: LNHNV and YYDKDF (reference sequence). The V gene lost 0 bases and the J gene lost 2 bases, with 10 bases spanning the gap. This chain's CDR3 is CATSREKGTQETQYF. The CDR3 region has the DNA TGTGCCACCAGCAGAGAGAAGGGAACGCAAGAGACCCAGTACTTC.

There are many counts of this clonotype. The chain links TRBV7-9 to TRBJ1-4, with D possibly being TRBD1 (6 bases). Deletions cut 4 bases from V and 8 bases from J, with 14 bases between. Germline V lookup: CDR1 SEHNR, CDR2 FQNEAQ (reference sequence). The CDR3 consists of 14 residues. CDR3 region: CASSSGAGDEKLFF. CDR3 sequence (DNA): TGTGCCAGCAGCTCGGGAGCAGGGGACGAAAAACTGTTTTTT.

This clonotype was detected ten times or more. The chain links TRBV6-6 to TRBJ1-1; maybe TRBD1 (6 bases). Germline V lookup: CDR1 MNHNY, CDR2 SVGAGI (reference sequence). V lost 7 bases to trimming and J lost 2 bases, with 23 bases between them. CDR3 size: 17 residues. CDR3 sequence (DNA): TGTGCCAGCACCTCGGGGGCGCCTGCCCCAAAAAACACTGAAGCTTTCTTT. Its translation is CASTSGAPAPKNTEAFF.

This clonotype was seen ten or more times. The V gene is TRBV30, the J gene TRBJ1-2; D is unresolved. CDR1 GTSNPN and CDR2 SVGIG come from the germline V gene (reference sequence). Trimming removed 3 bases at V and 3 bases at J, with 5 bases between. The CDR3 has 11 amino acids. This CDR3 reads CAWRDYYGYTF. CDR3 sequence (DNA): TGTGCCTGGAGGGATTACTATGGCTACACCTTC.

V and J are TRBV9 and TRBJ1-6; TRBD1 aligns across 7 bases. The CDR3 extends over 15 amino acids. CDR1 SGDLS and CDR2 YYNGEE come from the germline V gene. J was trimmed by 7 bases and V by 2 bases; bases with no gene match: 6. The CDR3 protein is CASSVNGQANSPLHF. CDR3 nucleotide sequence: TGTGCCAGCAGCGTCAACGGACAGGCCAATTCACCCCTCCACTTT.

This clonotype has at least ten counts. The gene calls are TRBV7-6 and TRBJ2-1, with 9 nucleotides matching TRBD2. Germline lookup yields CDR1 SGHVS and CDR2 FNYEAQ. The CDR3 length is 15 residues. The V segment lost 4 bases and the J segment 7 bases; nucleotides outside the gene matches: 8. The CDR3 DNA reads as TGTGCCAGCAGCTCGACTCGGACTAGCGTAAATGAGCAGTTCTTC. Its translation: CASSSTRTSVNEQFF.